The clone carrying this T cell receptor (beta chain) was observed once. Its target is not known. Constant-region reverse primers amplified full-length variable regions, followed by semi-nested Nested Universal Primer A PCR. From the 5' RACE reads, TCRdb called clonotypes with MiXCR, one entry per CDR3 protein. Altogether some 44,000 distinct CDR3 sequences are present, 22% being singletons, with the ten largest covering more than 4%. Study-level points and caveats: Greatest tumor Treg TCR overlap was with tumor naive CD4+ cells.

The sorted Tregs were CD4+CD25+CD127-/low cells. Germline V gives CDR1 MNHNS, CDR2 SASEGT. V dropped 3 bases and J dropped 4; count of bases not matched to a gene: 8. CDR3 length equals 16 residues. This chain uses TRBV6-1 with TRBJ1-5; 8 bases match TRBD1. Specimen: Tregs sorted from blood. This receptor was identified in a female donor with breast cancer. CDR3 DNA sequence: TGTGCCAGCAGTGACCCAGGACAGGGAGCAAATCAGCCCCAGCATTTT. This codes for CASSDPGQGANQPQHF.